The 11 T cell receptor beta chains presented below share a single source sample, sequenced in a study of prognosis after radiotherapy for stage I lung cancer. TCR beta CDR3 was amplified from genomic DNA by two-round multiplex PCR. The use of primers specific to each TRBV and TRBJ gene characterized first-round PCR. TCRdb used MiXCR to reprocess the multiplex PCR reads, holding one entry per CDR3 protein. Of some 27,000 distinct CDR3 sequences in the sample, about a third were seen once. The sequencing here drew on PBMCs, taken before or after stereotactic body radiation therapy (not recorded which). The receptors stem from a donor over 45 with non-small cell lung cancer.

At least ten counts were recorded for this clonotype. This chain uses TRBV20-1 with TRBJ2-2, with D hard to call. Trimming stripped 2 bases from V and 0 bases from J, with 4 bases between. CDR1 is DFQATT, CDR2 SNEGSKA, per germline (reference sequence). This CDR3 spans 13 amino acids. The CDR3 region is CSARQPNTGELFF. The DNA of the CDR3 is TGCAGTGCTAGACAGCCGAACACCGGGGAGCTGTTTTTT.

In its sample, this clonotype was seen many times. CDR3 bases: TGTGCCAGCAACCTTCGGACAGGTTATAATTCACCCCTCCACTTT. It yields the protein CASNLRTGYNSPLHF. This rearrangement joins TRBV6-2 or TRBV6-3 to TRBJ1-6, with 7 bases lining up with TRBD1. V gave up 7 bases and J gave up 4 bases; unmatched junction bases: 7. This CDR3 comprises 15 residues. CDR1 and CDR2 (germline): MNHEY, SVGEGT.

There are many counts of this clonotype. DNA for the CDR3: TGTGCCATCAGTTCTAGCGGGAGCTCCTACGAGCAGTACTTC. Translating it yields CAISSSGSSYEQYF. The chain recombines TRBV10-3 with TRBJ2-7; 10 positions agree with TRBD2. The CDR3 extends over 14 amino acids. J lost 0 bases, V lost 5 bases, and 1 base had no gene match. Germline CDR1 is ENHRY and CDR2 is SYGVKD.

This clonotype was seen only a few times. V usage is TRBV20-1 and J usage is TRBJ2-2, with TRBD2 identical over 11 bases. J lost 7 bases, V lost 0 bases, and 7 bases had no gene match. The germline V gene has CDR1 DFQATT and CDR2 SNEGSKA (reference sequence). This CDR3 region has 16 residues. As DNA, the CDR3 is TGCAGTGCTAGAGATACACTAGCGGGAGACTTCGGGGAGCTGTTTTTT. Translating it yields CSARDTLAGDFGELFF.

This clonotype occurred many times. The CDR3 coding sequence is TGTGCCAGCAGCTTGACTCCGACCTACGAGCAGTACTTC. It yields the protein CASSLTPTYEQYF. V gene TRBV5-4 combines with J gene TRBJ2-7; D is uncertain. The CDR3 contains 13 residues. The germline V and J ends were trimmed by 1 base and 2 bases, with 7 bases remaining between them. Germline V lookup: CDR1 SGHNT, CDR2 YYREEE (reference sequence).

Of note for this clonotype: A much bigger clone sits one base away, suggesting this may be a read error. The gene calls are TRBV6-5 and TRBJ2-7, with a tentative D call TRBD2 (5 bases). Germline V gives CDR1 MNHEY, CDR2 SVGAGI. The CDR3 loop spans 14 amino acids. Trimming removed 1 base at V and 3 bases at J, with 10 bases between. CDR3 sequence: CASSYWVGSYEQYF. The CDR3 nucleotides read TGTGCCAGCAGTTACTGGGTAGGGAGCTACGAGCAGTACTTC.

This clonotype has a handful of counts. This could be a read error, since a much larger clone is one nucleotide away. This rearrangement joins TRBV19 to TRBJ2-5; 8 positions agree with TRBD1. V lost 7 bases to trimming and J lost 1 base; unmatched junction nucleotides: 2. The CDR3 is 13 residues long. Germline V lookup: CDR1 LNHDA, CDR2 SQIVND (reference sequence). In nucleotides, the CDR3 is TGTGCCAGTATGGGGACAGGCCAAGAGACCCAGTACTTC. This encodes CASMGTGQETQYF.

This chain joins TRBV11-2 and TRBJ2-7; D is possibly TRBD2 (5 bases). The V and J ends lost 4 bases and 5 bases respectively, with 9 bases between them. This CDR3 is built from 12 residues. Germline V gene data show CDR1 as SGHAT and CDR2 as FQNNGV. In DNA, the CDR3 is TGTGCCAGCAGCTCCGAGGGCGACGAGCAGTACTTC. Protein sequence: CASSSEGDEQYF.

The rearrangement uses TRBV20-1 and TRBJ2-2; 9 nucleotides line up with TRBD2. Losses at the gene ends were 5 bases for V and 0 bases for J; bases not matched to a gene: 10. The CDR3 totals 17 residues. Germline V CDR1 and CDR2: DFQATT, SNEGSKA (reference sequence). CDR3 amino acids: CSAPGIAGASNTGELFF. As DNA, the CDR3 is TGCAGTGCTCCTGGAATAGCGGGGGCCTCGAACACCGGGGAGCTGTTTTTT.

This clonotype was counted at least ten times. An end of the junction differs from the germline gene, which may be a read error. The chain is built from TRBV7-7 and TRBJ2-1, with D possibly being TRBD2 (6 bases). Germline V gene lookup returns CDR1 SSHAT and CDR2 FNYEAQ (reference sequence). CDR3 size: 15 residues. Here the CDR3 DNA reads TGTGCTAGCAGCTTAGGGCAGGGAGGCTACAATGAGCAGTTCTTC. This encodes CASSLGQGGYNEQFF. Full variable domain (missing parts from reference TRBV7-7 and TRBJ2-1): GAGVSQSPRYKVTKRGQDVTLRCDPISSHATLYWYQQALGQGPEFLTYFNYEAQPDKSGLPSDRFSAERPEGSISTLTIQRTEQRDSAMYRCASSLGQGGYNEQFFGPGTRLTVL.

This clonotype was recorded at least ten times. The genes are TRBV18 and TRBJ2-1, with a tentative D call TRBD1 (6 bases). The CDR3 extends over 15 amino acids. The germline gives CDR1 KGHSH, CDR2 LQKENI. V lost 2 bases and J 1 base, leaving 9 bases between the germline ends. The CDR3 region has the DNA TGTGCCAGCTCACCATCACAGGGTTCCTACAATGAGCAGTTCTTC. Encoded protein: CASSPSQGSYNEQFF.